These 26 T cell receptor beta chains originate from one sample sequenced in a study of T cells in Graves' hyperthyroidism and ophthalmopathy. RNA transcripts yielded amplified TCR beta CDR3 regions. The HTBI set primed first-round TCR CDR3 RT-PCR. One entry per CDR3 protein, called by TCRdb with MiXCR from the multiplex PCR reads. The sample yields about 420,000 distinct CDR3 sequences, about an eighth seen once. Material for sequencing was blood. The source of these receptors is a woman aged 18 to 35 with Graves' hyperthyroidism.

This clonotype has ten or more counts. The DNA for the CDR3 is TGTGCCAGCACCCGGGACAGAAATCAGCCCCAGCATTTT. Translated: CASTRDRNQPQHF. J is TRBJ1-5 and V is TRBV28; 7 positions agree with TRBD1. Losses at the gene ends were 7 bases for V and 4 bases for J; bases not matched to a gene: 4. The V gene's germline CDR1 is MDHEN and CDR2 SYDVKM. This CDR3 has 13 amino acids.

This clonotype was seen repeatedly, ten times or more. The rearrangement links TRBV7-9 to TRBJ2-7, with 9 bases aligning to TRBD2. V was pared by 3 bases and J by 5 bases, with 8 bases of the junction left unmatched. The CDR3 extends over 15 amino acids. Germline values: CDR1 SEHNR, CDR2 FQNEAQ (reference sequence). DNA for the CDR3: TGTGCCAGCAGCTTCCGAGGCGGGAGGGCGGACGAGCAGTACTTC. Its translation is CASSFRGGRADEQYF. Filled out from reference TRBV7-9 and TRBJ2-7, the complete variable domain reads DTGVSQNPRHKITKRGQNVTFRCDPISEHNRLYWYRQTLGQGPEFLTYFQNEAQLEKSRLLSDRFSAERPKGSFSTLEIQRTEQGDSAMYLCASSFRGGRADEQYFGPGTRLTVT.

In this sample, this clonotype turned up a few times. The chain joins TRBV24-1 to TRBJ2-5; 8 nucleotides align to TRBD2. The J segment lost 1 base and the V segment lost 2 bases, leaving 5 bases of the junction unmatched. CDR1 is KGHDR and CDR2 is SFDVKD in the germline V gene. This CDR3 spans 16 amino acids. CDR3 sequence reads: CATSDSAGVIQETQYF. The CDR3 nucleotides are TGTGCCACCAGTGATTCAGCGGGAGTAATCCAAGAGACCCAGTACTTC.

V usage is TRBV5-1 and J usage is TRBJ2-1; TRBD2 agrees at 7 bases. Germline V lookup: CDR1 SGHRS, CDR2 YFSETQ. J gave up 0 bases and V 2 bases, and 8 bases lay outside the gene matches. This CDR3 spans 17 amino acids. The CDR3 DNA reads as TGCGCCAGCAGCTTCGGCGGGGGAACCCCCTCCTACAATGAGCAGTTCTTC. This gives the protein CASSFGGGTPSYNEQFF.

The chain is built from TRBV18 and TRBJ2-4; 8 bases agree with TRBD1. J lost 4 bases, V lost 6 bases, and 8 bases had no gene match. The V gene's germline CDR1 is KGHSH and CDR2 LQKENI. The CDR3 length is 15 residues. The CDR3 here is CASSYDRGTKNIQYF. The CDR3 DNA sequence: TGTGCCAGCTCCTACGACAGGGGTACTAAAAACATTCAGTACTTC.

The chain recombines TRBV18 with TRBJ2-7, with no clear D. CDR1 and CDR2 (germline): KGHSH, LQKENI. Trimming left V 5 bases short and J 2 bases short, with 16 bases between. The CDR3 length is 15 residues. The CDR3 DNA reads TGTGCCAGCTCATCGTCCGACACCCTCCCCTACGAGCAGTACTTC. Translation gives CASSSSDTLPYEQYF.

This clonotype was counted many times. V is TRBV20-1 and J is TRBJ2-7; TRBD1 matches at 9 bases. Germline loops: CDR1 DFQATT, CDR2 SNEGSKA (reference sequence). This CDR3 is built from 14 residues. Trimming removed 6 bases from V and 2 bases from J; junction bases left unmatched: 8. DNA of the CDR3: TGCAGTGCGCGGCCGGACAGGGGAGCCTACGAGCAGTACTTC. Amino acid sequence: CSARPDRGAYEQYF.

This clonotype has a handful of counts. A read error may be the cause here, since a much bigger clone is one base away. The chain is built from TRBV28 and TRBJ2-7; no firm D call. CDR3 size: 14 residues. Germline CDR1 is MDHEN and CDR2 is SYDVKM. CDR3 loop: CASSLSSRTYGQYF. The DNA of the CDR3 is TGTGCCAGCAGTTTAAGTAGCCGTACCTACGGGCAGTACTTC.

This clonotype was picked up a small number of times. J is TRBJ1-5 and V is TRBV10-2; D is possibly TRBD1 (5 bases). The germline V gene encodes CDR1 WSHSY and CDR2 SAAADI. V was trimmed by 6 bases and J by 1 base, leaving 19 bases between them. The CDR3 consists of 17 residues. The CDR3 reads CASSSIYGEGSNQPQHF. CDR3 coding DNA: TGCGCCAGCAGCTCTATCTACGGGGAGGGGAGCAATCAGCCCCAGCATTTT.

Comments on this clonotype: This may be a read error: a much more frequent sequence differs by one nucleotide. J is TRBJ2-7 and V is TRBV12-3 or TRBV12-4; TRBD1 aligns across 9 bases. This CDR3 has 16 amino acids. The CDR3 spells CASSLNSLGQGYEQCF. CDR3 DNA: TGTGCCAGCAGTTTGAATTCGTTGGGACAGGGCTACGAGCAGTGCTTC.

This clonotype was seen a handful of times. The CDR3, as DNA: TGTGCCAGCAGCTTAGTGACAGGGGGGGAAGCTTTCTTT. It encodes CASSLVTGGEAFF. The chain couples TRBV7-2 to TRBJ1-1; 9 positions match TRBD1. The CDR3 runs 13 residues. With V trimmed by 1 base and J by 8 bases, 2 bases remained unmatched. Germline V lookup: CDR1 SGHTA, CDR2 FQGNSA.

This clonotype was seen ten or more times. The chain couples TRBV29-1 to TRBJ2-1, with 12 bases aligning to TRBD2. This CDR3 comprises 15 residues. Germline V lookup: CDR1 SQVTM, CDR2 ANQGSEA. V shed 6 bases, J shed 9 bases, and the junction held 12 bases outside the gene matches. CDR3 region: CSVATRLAGDGEQFF. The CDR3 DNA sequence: TGCAGCGTAGCAACTAGACTAGCGGGAGATGGTGAGCAGTTCTTC.

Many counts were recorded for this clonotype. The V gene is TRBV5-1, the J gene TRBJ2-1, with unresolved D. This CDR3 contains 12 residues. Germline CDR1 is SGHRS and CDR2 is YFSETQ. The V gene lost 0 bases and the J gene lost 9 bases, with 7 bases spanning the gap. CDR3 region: CASSLGGGEQFF. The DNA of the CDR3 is TGCGCCAGCAGCTTGGGTGGTGGTGAGCAGTTCTTC.

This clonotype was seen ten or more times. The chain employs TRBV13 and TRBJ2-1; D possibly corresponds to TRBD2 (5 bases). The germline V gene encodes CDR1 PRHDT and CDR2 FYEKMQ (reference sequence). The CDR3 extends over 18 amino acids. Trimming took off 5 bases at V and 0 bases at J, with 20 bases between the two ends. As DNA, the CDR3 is TGTGCCAGCAGCAAACCGACTATTGACACCAACTCCTACAATGAGCAGTTCTTC. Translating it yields CASSKPTIDTNSYNEQFF.

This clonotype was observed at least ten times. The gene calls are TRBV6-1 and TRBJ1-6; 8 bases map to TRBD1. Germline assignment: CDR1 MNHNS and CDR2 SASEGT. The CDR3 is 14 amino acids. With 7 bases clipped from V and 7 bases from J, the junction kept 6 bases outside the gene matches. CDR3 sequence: CASKVQGGNSPLHF. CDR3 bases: TGTGCCAGCAAGGTACAGGGGGGAAATTCACCCCTCCACTTT.

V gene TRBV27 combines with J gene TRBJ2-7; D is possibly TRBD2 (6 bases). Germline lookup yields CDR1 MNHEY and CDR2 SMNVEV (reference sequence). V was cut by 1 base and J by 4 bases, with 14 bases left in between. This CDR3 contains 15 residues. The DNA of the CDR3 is TGTGCCAGCAGTTTATACGGGACTGCAAATTACGAGCAGTACTTC. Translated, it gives CASSLYGTANYEQYF.

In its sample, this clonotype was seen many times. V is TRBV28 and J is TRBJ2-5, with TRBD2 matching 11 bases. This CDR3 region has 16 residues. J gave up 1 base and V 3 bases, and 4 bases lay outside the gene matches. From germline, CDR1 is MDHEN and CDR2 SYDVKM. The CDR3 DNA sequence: TGTGCCAGCAGTTTCAGGGGACTAGCGGCCCAAGAGACCCAGTACTTC. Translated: CASSFRGLAAQETQYF.

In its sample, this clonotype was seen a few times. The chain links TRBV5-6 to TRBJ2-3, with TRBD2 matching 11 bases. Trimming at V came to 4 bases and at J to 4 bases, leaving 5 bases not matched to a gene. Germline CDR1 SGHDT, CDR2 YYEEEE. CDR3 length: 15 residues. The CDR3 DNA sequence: TGTGCCAGCAGCGGGGGACTAGCGGCCTCAGATACGCAGTATTTT. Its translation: CASSGGLAASDTQYF.

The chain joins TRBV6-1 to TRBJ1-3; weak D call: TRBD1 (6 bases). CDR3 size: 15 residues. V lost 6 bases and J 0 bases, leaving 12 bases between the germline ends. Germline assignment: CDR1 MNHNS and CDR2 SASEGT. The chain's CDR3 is CASSARDISGNTIYF. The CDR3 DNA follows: TGTGCCAGCAGCGCCCGGGACATCTCTGGAAACACCATATATTTT.

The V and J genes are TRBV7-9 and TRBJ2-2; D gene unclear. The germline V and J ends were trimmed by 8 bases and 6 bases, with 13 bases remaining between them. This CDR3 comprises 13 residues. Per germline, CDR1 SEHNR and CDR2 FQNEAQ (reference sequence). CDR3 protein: CASGPWASGELFF. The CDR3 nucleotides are TGTGCCAGCGGCCCGTGGGCTTCCGGGGAGCTGTTTTTT.

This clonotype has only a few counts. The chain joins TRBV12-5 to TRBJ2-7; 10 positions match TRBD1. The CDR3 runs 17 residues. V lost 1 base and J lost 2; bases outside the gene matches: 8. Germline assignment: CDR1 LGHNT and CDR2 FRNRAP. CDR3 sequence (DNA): TGTGCTAGTGGTTTGGGAACCCTCGGACAGGGGGCCTACGAGCAGTACTTC. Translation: CASGLGTLGQGAYEQYF.

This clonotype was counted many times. This chain's CDR3 is CASRGLAGPSSYNEQFF. The CDR3 DNA is TGTGCCAGCAGGGGGCTAGCGGGGCCTAGCTCCTACAATGAGCAGTTCTTC. V is TRBV27 and J is TRBJ2-1, with 9 bases that match TRBD2. The germline V gene encodes CDR1 MNHEY and CDR2 SMNVEV (reference sequence). The V gene end was trimmed by 6 bases and the J gene end by 0 bases; junction bases not matched to a gene: 9. This CDR3 comprises 17 residues.

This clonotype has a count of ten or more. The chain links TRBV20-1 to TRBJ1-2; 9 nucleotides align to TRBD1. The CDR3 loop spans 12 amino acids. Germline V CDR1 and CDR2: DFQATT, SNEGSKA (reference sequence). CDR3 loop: CSSGTGKEGYTF. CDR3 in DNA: TGCAGCTCCGGGACAGGGAAGGAAGGCTACACCTTC.

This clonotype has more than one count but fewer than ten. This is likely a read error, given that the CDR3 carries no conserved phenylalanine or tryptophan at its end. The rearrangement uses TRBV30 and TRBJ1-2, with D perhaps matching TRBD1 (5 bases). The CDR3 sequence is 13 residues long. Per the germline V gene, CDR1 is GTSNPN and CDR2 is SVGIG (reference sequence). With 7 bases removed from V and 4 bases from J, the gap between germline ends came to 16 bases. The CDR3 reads CALGQGLSYGYTL. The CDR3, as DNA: TGTGCCTTGGGGCAGGGCCTATCCTATGGCTACACCCTC.

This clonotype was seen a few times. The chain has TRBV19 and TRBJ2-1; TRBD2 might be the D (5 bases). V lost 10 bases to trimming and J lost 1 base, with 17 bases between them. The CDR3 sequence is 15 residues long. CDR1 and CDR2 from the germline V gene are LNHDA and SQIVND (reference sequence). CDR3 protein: CATTTREGSYNEQFF. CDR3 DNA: TGTGCCACGACAACCCGCGAGGGTTCCTACAATGAGCAGTTCTTC.

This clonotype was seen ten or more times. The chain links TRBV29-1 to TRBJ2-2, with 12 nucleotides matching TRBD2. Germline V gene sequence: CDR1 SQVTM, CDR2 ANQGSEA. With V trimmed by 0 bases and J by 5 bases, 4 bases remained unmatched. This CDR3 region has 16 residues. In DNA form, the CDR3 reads TGCAGCGTTGAAGATCCTAGCGGGAGGGGGACCGGGGAGCTGTTTTTT. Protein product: CSVEDPSGRGTGELFF.